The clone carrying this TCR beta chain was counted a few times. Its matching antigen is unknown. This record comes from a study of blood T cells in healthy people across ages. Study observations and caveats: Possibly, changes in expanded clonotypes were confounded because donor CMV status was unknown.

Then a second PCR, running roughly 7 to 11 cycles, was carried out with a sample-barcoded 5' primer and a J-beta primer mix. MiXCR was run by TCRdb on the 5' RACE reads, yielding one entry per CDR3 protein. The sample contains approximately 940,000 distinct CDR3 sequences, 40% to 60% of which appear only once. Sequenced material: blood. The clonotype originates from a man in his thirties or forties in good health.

The CDR3 sequence: CASSPSGGVIYGYTF. The CDR3 nucleotides are TGTGCCAGCAGCCCTTCGGGCGGAGTTATCTATGGCTACACCTTC. This chain links TRBV7-2 with TRBJ1-2; no definite D call. Per the germline V gene, CDR1 is SGHTA and CDR2 is FQGNSA. Trimming cost V 5 bases and J 4 bases, with 17 bases left between them. This CDR3 is 15 amino acids long.